These 29 T cell receptor beta chains came from one sample sequenced in a study of cytomegalovirus exposure and HLA in healthy donors. The repertoire was sequenced with immunoSEQ multiplex PCR; TCRdb's copy has only in-frame clones and lacks some. The top ten clones hold around 8% of a sample with some 50,000 clones, roughly 94% of them seen once. The sample taken for sequencing was PBMCs. Source of these receptors: a woman younger than 35 in good health and CMV-seropositive.

The chain carries TRBV7-9 and TRBJ2-1; 10 bases match TRBD2. The CDR3 sequence is 16 residues long. Trimming took 4 bases from V and 9 from J; bases not matched to a gene: 12. Germline V CDR1 and CDR2: SEHNR, FQNEAQ (reference sequence). CDR3 bases: TGTGCCAGCAGCTCCTACGGACTAGCGGCCGTAGGTGAGCAGTTCTTC. It codes for CASSSYGLAAVGEQFF.

The DNA for the CDR3 is TGCAGTGCTACAGGGATCGACGAGCAGTACTTC. As protein: CSATGIDEQYF. The V call is TRBV20-1, the J call TRBJ2-7; D is possibly TRBD1 (5 bases). Germline V gives CDR1 DFQATT, CDR2 SNEGSKA (reference sequence). Between the trimmed V and J ends, which lost 4 bases and 5 bases, there was a span of 9 bases. The CDR3 is made up of 11 amino acids.

As to this clone: One end of the junction varies from germline; a read error may be responsible. V and J are TRBV29-1 and TRBJ2-2; maybe TRBD2 (5 bases). Germline CDR1 and CDR2: SQVTM and ANQGSEA. CDR3 length: 15 residues. The CDR3 region has the DNA TGCAGCGTTGCTCCCATGGGCCTCCCCCACCGGGGAGCTGTTTTT. Translating gives CSVAPMGLPHRGAVF.

The chain joins TRBV5-4 to TRBJ2-7, with a possible D match to TRBD2 (7 bases). V lost 1 base and J lost 5, with 19 bases in between. This CDR3 spans 16 amino acids. Germline V gives CDR1 SGHNT, CDR2 YYREEE (reference sequence). Here the CDR3 reads CASSLWGGASPHEQYF. As DNA, the CDR3 is TGTGCCAGCAGCTTGTGGGGGGGCGCATCCCCTCACGAGCAGTACTTC.

The CDR3 is CSVELAGAQGTQYF. The CDR3 DNA reads TGCAGCGTCGAACTAGCGGGAGCCCAGGGGACCCAGTACTTC. This chain uses TRBV29-1 with TRBJ2-5; 11 bases agree with TRBD2. The CDR3 has 14 amino acids. The J segment lost 7 bases and the V segment lost 6 bases, leaving 10 bases of the junction unmatched. The V gene's germline CDR1 is SQVTM and CDR2 ANQGSEA.

V usage is TRBV5-4 and J usage is TRBJ2-7, with 7 positions matching TRBD1. Looked up from germline, CDR1 is SGHNT and CDR2 is YYREEE (reference sequence). Unmatched junction bases numbered 0, after V lost 0 bases and J lost 0 bases. CDR3 length: 14 residues. In DNA, the CDR3 is TGTGCCAGCAGCTTGGACAGGGGCTCCTACGAGCAGTACTTC. Encoded protein: CASSLDRGSYEQYF. The full variable domain, rest sourced from reference TRBV5-4 and TRBJ2-7, is ETGVTQSPTHLIKTRGQQVTLRCSSQSGHNTVSWYQQALGQGPQFIFQYYREEENGRGNFPPRFSGLQFPNYSSELNVNALELDDSALYLCASSLDRGSYEQYFGPGTRLTVT.

The chain combines TRBV5-5 with TRBJ2-5; tentatively, D is TRBD1 (5 bases). With 4 bases removed from V and 5 bases from J, the gap between germline ends came to 15 bases. The CDR3 extends over 14 amino acids. Germline V gives CDR1 SGHKS, CDR2 YYEKEE (reference sequence). CDR3 region: CASSDQGVGETQYF. Here the CDR3 DNA reads TGTGCCAGCAGCGATCAGGGTGTTGGCGAGACCCAGTACTTC. Using reference TRBV5-5 and TRBJ2-5 for the parts outside the CDR3, the full variable domain is DAGVTQSPTHLIKTRGQQVTLRCSPISGHKSVSWYQQVLGQGPQFIFQYYEKEERGRGNFPDRFSARQFPNYSSELNVNALLLGDSALYLCASSDQGVGETQYFGPGTRLLVL.

CDR3: CASSLGDRDNYGYTF. In DNA form, the CDR3 reads TGTGCCAGCAGCTTGGGGGACAGGGACAACTATGGCTACACCTTC. This chain links TRBV5-6 with TRBJ1-2; 9 bases agree with TRBD1. After removal of 0 bases from V and 2 bases from J, the junction contained 2 bases not matched to a gene. Per germline, CDR1 SGHDT and CDR2 YYEEEE. The CDR3 length is 15 residues.

The V call is TRBV5-1, the J call TRBJ1-1, with a possible D match to TRBD1 (6 bases). CDR3 length equals 14 residues. V was trimmed by 4 bases and J by 0 bases, leaving 10 bases between them. The germline V gene has CDR1 SGHRS and CDR2 YFSETQ. CDR3 DNA sequence: TGCGCCAGCAGCCAAGGACAGATGAACACTGAAGCTTTCTTT. The encoded protein is CASSQGQMNTEAFF.

This chain joins TRBV28 and TRBJ1-2; 9 bases line up with TRBD1. J gave up 4 bases and V 5 bases, and 8 bases lay outside the gene matches. The CDR3 is 15 residues long. The V gene's germline CDR1 is MDHEN and CDR2 SYDVKM. The CDR3 DNA follows: TGTGCCAGCAGTCCTGGGACAGGGAAGGTCTATGGCTACACCTTC. This sequence encodes CASSPGTGKVYGYTF.

CDR3 DNA: TGTGCAAGTCGCTTAGGTAATATTAGGGGTCCCAATGAGCAGTTCTTC. The encoded protein is CASRLGNIRGPNEQFF. V is TRBV12-2 and J is TRBJ2-1; the table's D call, TRBD1, has no DNA check behind it. TRBV12-2 is marked as a pseudogene. The CDR3 sequence is 16 residues long.

This clone has only a few counts. This chain joins TRBV7-2 and TRBJ2-7, with no clear D. This CDR3 comprises 11 residues. Germline V gene lookup returns CDR1 SGHTA and CDR2 FQGNSA. The ends were cut back, 3 bases at V and 5 bases at J, with 5 bases in the middle. The CDR3 reads CASSFIDEQYF. CDR3 nucleotide sequence: TGTGCCAGCAGCTTTATCGACGAGCAGTACTTC.

This chain connects TRBV5-1 to TRBJ2-3; D is undetermined. V lost 0 bases to trimming and J lost 8 bases, with 7 bases between them. The CDR3 contains 12 residues. Germline CDR1 SGHRS, CDR2 YFSETQ. Written as DNA, the CDR3 is TGCGCCAGCAGCTTGGATGTCTCTACGCAGTATTTT. Translated: CASSLDVSTQYF.

The rearrangement joins TRBV19 to TRBJ2-3; D is perhaps TRBD1 (6 bases). CDR1 and CDR2 (germline): LNHDA, SQIVND (reference sequence). With 10 bases removed from V and 2 bases from J, the gap between germline ends came to 16 bases. The CDR3 contains 14 residues. The CDR3 loop reads CATSDRKTTDTQYF. The CDR3 nucleotides read TGTGCCACCTCGGACAGAAAAACCACAGATACGCAGTATTTT. The full variable domain, rest sourced from reference TRBV19 and TRBJ2-3, is DGGITQSPKYLFRKEGQNVTLSCEQNLNHDAMYWYRQDPGQGLRLIYYSQIVNDFQKGDIAEGYSVSREKKESFPLTVTSAQKNPTAFYLCATSDRKTTDTQYFGPGTRLTVL.

V usage is TRBV27 and J usage is TRBJ2-3; 7 nucleotides match TRBD1. The CDR3 totals 15 residues. Trimming at V came to 5 bases and at J to 2 bases, leaving 7 bases not matched to a gene. Germline V gene sequence: CDR1 MNHEY, CDR2 SMNVEV (reference sequence). The CDR3: CASSPRDSFTDTQYF. CDR3 bases: TGTGCCAGCAGTCCCCGGGACAGCTTCACAGATACGCAGTATTTT.

Turning to this clone: This same CDR3 is encoded by further DNA sequences in the sample. V gene TRBV6-1 combines with J gene TRBJ2-7, with a possible D match to TRBD1 (5 bases). CDR1 is MNHNS, CDR2 SASEGT, per germline. The CDR3 has 13 residues. Trimming pared 3 bases from V and 0 bases from J, leaving 6 bases between. The CDR3 DNA is TGTGCCAGCAGTGACAGGGTCTCCTACGAGCAGTACTTC. Protein sequence: CASSDRVSYEQYF.

The J gene is TRBJ1-5, the V gene TRBV7-2; D is ambiguous. V lost 7 bases and J 7 bases, leaving 11 bases between the germline ends. Germline CDR1 is SGHTA and CDR2 is FQGNSA. The CDR3 spans 12 residues. CDR3 sequence (DNA): TGTGCCAGCACCCCTGGCCCCCAGCCCCAGCATTTT. It translates to CASTPGPQPQHF.

The chain carries TRBV20-1 and TRBJ1-1; unclear D gene. CDR1 DFQATT and CDR2 SNEGSKA come from the germline V gene (reference sequence). Trimming took off 5 bases at V and 8 bases at J, with 9 bases between the two ends. The CDR3 has 10 residues. CDR3 region: CSAGAFEAFF. The CDR3 nucleotides read TGCAGTGCTGGAGCGTTCGAAGCTTTCTTT.

CDR3 region: CASSLQGYEQFF. The CDR3 nucleotides are TGTGCCAGCAGTCTGCAGGGGTATGAGCAGTTCTTC. The chain employs TRBV2 and TRBJ2-1, with D tentatively TRBD1 (6 bases). Germline lookup yields CDR1 SNHLY and CDR2 FYNNEI. V gave up 5 bases and J gave up 8 bases, with 10 bases separating them. This CDR3 spans 12 amino acids.

The V and J genes are TRBV2 and TRBJ2-7; TRBD2 aligns across 7 bases. The trim removed 6 bases at V and 0 bases at J, leaving 23 bases unmatched. This CDR3 is built from 20 residues. The V gene's germline CDR1 is SNHLY and CDR2 FYNNEI. The CDR3 reads CASSQRQDGLVVLSSYEQYF. The CDR3 region has the DNA TGTGCCAGCAGCCAACGGCAGGATGGACTAGTTGTTCTGTCCTCCTACGAGCAGTACTTC.

The chain links TRBV28 to TRBJ1-4; 7 bases map to TRBD1. The germline V gene has CDR1 MDHEN and CDR2 SYDVKM. V lost 3 bases to trimming and J lost 6 bases; unmatched junction nucleotides: 13. There are 17 residues in the CDR3. The CDR3 spells CASSFFSFDRVYEKLFF. CDR3 in DNA: TGTGCCAGCAGTTTTTTTTCTTTCGACAGGGTTTATGAAAAACTGTTTTTT.

The V call is TRBV2, the J call TRBJ2-7; 7 bases fit TRBD2. Germline values: CDR1 SNHLY, CDR2 FYNNEI. Trimming removed 2 bases from V and 2 bases from J; junction bases left unmatched: 6. This CDR3 has 15 amino acids. The CDR3 protein is CASSESGTKAYEQYF. CDR3 bases: TGTGCCAGCAGTGAATCTGGGACTAAAGCCTACGAGCAGTACTTC.

The V gene is TRBV4-1, the J gene TRBJ2-6, with a weak D call TRBD1 (6 bases). In germline, CDR1 is MGHRA, CDR2 YSYEKL. Trimming stripped 0 bases from V and 0 bases from J, with 6 bases between. The CDR3 loop spans 16 amino acids. The CDR3 sequence is CASSQEQGSGANVLTF. The CDR3 coding sequence is TGCGCCAGCAGCCAAGAACAGGGCTCTGGGGCCAACGTCCTGACTTTC.

V gene TRBV7-9 combines with J gene TRBJ1-2, with D perhaps matching TRBD1 (6 bases). The CDR3 covers 15 residues. Trimming left V 1 base short and J 4 bases short, with 13 bases between. Germline CDR1 SEHNR, CDR2 FQNEAQ (reference sequence). As DNA, the CDR3 is TGTGCCAGCAGCTTAGAATTTGGGGGCATCTATGGCTACACCTTC. Protein sequence: CASSLEFGGIYGYTF. The variable domain in full, with the rest retrieved from reference TRBV7-9 and TRBJ1-2, is DTGVSQNPRHKITKRGQNVTFRCDPISEHNRLYWYRQTLGQGPEFLTYFQNEAQLEKSRLLSDRFSAERPKGSFSTLEIQRTEQGDSAMYLCASSLEFGGIYGYTFGSGTRLTVV.

The genes are TRBV7-3 and TRBJ2-7; D not resolved. The CDR3 is 13 amino acids. Trimming pared 1 base from V and 3 bases from J, leaving 7 bases between. Germline assignment: CDR1 SGHTA and CDR2 FQGTGA. CDR3 protein: CASSLKYGYEQYF. The CDR3 DNA reads TGTGCCAGCAGCTTAAAGTACGGCTACGAGCAGTACTTC. Full variable domain (remainder filled in from reference TRBV7-3 and TRBJ2-7): GAGVSQTPSNKVTEKGKYVELRCDPISGHTALYWYRQSLGQGPEFLIYFQGTGAADDSGLPNDRFFAVRPEGSVSTLKIQRTERGDSAVYLCASSLKYGYEQYFGPGTRLTVT.

The chain joins TRBV12-5 to TRBJ1-2; D is unclear. The CDR3 consists of 13 residues. From germline, CDR1 is LGHNT and CDR2 FRNRAP. Trimming left V 1 base short and J 3 bases short, with 6 bases between. The CDR3 protein is CASGLGEYYGYTF. The CDR3 region has the DNA TGTGCTAGTGGTTTGGGGGAGTACTATGGCTACACCTTC.

The J gene is TRBJ2-3, the V gene TRBV7-3, with TRBD2 identical over 8 bases. This CDR3 spans 19 amino acids. In germline, CDR1 is SGHTA, CDR2 FQGTGA. V was clipped by 1 base and J by 0 bases; unmatched bases: 12. The CDR3 DNA is TGTGCCAGCAGCTTAAAAGTGGTACTAGCGGATTCTAGCACAGATACGCAGTATTTT. Its protein is CASSLKVVLADSSTDTQYF.

The CDR3, as DNA: TGTGCCAGCAGCTCGAGGGCCTTTGGGCAGCGCTATGGCTACACCTTC. Protein product: CASSSRAFGQRYGYTF. This chain joins TRBV7-8 and TRBJ1-2; D is unclear. Germline V gene data show CDR1 as SGHVS and CDR2 as FQNEAQ. CDR3 length: 16 residues. V was shortened by 4 bases and J by 4 bases, with 19 bases between the two germline ends.

J is TRBJ1-6 and V is TRBV4-3, with D maybe TRBD1 (6 bases). The CDR3 runs 17 residues. V lost 0 bases and J lost 5, with 14 bases in between. Germline V gene lookup returns CDR1 LGHNA and CDR2 YSLEER. CDR3: CASSQDYRGINNSPLHF. CDR3 bases: TGCGCCAGCAGCCAAGATTATAGGGGGATAAATAATTCACCCCTCCACTTT.